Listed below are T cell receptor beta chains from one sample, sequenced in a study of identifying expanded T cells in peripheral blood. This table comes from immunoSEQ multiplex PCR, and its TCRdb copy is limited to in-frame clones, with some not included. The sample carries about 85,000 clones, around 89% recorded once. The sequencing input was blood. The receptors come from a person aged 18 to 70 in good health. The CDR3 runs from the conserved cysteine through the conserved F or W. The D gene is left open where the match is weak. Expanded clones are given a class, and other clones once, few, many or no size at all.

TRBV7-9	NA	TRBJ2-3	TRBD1	CASSHPLVRGQGTQYF	TGTGCCAGCAGCCACCCCCTTGTCAGGGGGCAGGGTACGCAGTATTTT
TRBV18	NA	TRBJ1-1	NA	CASSPWQPGPMGNTEAFF	TGTGCCAGCTCACCATGGCAACCGGGGCCGATGGGGAACACTGAAGCTTTCTTT
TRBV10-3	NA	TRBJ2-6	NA	CAISQTSGANVLTF	TGTGCCATCAGTCAAACCTCTGGGGCCAACGTCCTGACTTTC
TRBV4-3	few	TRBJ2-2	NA	CASSQALRTGELFF	TGCGCCAGCAGCCAGGCACTTCGAACCGGGGAGCTGTTTTTT
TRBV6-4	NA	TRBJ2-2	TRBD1	CASSPRQGPGELFF	TGTGCCAGCAGCCCCCGACAGGGCCCCGGGGAGCTGTTTTTT
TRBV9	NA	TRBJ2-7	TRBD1	CASSVTAGTAYEQYF	TGTGCCAGCAGCGTAACCGCCGGGACAGCCTACGAGCAGTACTTC
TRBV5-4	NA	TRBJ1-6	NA	CASSRPDSPLHF	TGTGCCAGCAGCCGACCGGACTCACCCCTCCACTTT
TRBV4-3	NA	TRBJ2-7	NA	CASSQGREGAEQYF	TGCGCCAGCAGCCAAGGAAGGGAAGGGGCCGAGCAGTACTTC
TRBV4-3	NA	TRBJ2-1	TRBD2	CASSPVLAGSYNEQFF	TGCGCCAGCAGCCCAGTACTAGCGGGCTCCTACAATGAGCAGTTCTTC
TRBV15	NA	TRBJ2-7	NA	CATSPPLGLEGTYEQYF	TGTGCCACCAGCCCTCCACTCGGGCTTGAGGGTACCTACGAGCAGTACTTC
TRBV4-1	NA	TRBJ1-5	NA	CASSQNQPQHF	TGCGCCAGCAGCCAAAATCAGCCCCAGCATTTT